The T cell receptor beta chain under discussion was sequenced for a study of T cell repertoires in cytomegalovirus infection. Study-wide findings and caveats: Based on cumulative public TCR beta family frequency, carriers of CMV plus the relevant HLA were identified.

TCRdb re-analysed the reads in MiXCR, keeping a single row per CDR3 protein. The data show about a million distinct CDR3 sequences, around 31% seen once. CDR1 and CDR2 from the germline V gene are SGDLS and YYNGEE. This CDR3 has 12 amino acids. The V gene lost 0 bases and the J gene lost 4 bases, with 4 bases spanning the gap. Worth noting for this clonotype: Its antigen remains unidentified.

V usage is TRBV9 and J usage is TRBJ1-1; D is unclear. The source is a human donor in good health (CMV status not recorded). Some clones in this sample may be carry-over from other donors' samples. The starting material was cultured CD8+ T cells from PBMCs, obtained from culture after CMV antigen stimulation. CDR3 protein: CASSVASTEAFF. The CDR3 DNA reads TGTGCCAGCAGCGTAGCGAGCACTGAAGCTTTCTTT.